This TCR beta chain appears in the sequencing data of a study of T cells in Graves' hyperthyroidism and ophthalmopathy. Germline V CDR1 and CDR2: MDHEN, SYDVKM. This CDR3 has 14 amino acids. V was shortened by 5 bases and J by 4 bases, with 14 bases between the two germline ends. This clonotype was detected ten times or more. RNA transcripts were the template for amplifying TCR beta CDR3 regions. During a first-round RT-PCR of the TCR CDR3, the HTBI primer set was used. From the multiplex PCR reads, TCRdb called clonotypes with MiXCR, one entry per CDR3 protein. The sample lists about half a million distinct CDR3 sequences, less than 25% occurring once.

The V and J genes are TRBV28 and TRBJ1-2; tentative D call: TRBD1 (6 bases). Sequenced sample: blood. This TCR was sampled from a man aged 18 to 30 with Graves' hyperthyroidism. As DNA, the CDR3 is TGTGCCAGCAGTCTCCAGACAGGATTCTATGGCTACACCTTC. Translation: CASSLQTGFYGYTF.